This TCR beta chain originates from a study of monozygotic twins with inflammatory bowel disease. Findings and caveats of the study: The inverse Simpson measure of TCRbeta diversity was lower in IBD patients than in healthy co-twins.

One entry per CDR3 protein, without DNA, is what TCRdb gives after re-calling the 5' RACE reads. This sample's table reports approximately 150,000 distinct CDR3 sequences. Of note for this clonotype: Its specificity is not known.

The specimen sequenced was blood. The receptor was derived from a human donor with ulcerative colitis or Crohn's disease, or a healthy co-twin of an affected twin (not recorded which).

CDR3 loop: CASSPPANSYNEQFF. The V and J genes are TRBV18 and TRBJ2-1. The CDR3 extends over 15 amino acids. From germline, CDR1 is KGHSH and CDR2 LQKENI.